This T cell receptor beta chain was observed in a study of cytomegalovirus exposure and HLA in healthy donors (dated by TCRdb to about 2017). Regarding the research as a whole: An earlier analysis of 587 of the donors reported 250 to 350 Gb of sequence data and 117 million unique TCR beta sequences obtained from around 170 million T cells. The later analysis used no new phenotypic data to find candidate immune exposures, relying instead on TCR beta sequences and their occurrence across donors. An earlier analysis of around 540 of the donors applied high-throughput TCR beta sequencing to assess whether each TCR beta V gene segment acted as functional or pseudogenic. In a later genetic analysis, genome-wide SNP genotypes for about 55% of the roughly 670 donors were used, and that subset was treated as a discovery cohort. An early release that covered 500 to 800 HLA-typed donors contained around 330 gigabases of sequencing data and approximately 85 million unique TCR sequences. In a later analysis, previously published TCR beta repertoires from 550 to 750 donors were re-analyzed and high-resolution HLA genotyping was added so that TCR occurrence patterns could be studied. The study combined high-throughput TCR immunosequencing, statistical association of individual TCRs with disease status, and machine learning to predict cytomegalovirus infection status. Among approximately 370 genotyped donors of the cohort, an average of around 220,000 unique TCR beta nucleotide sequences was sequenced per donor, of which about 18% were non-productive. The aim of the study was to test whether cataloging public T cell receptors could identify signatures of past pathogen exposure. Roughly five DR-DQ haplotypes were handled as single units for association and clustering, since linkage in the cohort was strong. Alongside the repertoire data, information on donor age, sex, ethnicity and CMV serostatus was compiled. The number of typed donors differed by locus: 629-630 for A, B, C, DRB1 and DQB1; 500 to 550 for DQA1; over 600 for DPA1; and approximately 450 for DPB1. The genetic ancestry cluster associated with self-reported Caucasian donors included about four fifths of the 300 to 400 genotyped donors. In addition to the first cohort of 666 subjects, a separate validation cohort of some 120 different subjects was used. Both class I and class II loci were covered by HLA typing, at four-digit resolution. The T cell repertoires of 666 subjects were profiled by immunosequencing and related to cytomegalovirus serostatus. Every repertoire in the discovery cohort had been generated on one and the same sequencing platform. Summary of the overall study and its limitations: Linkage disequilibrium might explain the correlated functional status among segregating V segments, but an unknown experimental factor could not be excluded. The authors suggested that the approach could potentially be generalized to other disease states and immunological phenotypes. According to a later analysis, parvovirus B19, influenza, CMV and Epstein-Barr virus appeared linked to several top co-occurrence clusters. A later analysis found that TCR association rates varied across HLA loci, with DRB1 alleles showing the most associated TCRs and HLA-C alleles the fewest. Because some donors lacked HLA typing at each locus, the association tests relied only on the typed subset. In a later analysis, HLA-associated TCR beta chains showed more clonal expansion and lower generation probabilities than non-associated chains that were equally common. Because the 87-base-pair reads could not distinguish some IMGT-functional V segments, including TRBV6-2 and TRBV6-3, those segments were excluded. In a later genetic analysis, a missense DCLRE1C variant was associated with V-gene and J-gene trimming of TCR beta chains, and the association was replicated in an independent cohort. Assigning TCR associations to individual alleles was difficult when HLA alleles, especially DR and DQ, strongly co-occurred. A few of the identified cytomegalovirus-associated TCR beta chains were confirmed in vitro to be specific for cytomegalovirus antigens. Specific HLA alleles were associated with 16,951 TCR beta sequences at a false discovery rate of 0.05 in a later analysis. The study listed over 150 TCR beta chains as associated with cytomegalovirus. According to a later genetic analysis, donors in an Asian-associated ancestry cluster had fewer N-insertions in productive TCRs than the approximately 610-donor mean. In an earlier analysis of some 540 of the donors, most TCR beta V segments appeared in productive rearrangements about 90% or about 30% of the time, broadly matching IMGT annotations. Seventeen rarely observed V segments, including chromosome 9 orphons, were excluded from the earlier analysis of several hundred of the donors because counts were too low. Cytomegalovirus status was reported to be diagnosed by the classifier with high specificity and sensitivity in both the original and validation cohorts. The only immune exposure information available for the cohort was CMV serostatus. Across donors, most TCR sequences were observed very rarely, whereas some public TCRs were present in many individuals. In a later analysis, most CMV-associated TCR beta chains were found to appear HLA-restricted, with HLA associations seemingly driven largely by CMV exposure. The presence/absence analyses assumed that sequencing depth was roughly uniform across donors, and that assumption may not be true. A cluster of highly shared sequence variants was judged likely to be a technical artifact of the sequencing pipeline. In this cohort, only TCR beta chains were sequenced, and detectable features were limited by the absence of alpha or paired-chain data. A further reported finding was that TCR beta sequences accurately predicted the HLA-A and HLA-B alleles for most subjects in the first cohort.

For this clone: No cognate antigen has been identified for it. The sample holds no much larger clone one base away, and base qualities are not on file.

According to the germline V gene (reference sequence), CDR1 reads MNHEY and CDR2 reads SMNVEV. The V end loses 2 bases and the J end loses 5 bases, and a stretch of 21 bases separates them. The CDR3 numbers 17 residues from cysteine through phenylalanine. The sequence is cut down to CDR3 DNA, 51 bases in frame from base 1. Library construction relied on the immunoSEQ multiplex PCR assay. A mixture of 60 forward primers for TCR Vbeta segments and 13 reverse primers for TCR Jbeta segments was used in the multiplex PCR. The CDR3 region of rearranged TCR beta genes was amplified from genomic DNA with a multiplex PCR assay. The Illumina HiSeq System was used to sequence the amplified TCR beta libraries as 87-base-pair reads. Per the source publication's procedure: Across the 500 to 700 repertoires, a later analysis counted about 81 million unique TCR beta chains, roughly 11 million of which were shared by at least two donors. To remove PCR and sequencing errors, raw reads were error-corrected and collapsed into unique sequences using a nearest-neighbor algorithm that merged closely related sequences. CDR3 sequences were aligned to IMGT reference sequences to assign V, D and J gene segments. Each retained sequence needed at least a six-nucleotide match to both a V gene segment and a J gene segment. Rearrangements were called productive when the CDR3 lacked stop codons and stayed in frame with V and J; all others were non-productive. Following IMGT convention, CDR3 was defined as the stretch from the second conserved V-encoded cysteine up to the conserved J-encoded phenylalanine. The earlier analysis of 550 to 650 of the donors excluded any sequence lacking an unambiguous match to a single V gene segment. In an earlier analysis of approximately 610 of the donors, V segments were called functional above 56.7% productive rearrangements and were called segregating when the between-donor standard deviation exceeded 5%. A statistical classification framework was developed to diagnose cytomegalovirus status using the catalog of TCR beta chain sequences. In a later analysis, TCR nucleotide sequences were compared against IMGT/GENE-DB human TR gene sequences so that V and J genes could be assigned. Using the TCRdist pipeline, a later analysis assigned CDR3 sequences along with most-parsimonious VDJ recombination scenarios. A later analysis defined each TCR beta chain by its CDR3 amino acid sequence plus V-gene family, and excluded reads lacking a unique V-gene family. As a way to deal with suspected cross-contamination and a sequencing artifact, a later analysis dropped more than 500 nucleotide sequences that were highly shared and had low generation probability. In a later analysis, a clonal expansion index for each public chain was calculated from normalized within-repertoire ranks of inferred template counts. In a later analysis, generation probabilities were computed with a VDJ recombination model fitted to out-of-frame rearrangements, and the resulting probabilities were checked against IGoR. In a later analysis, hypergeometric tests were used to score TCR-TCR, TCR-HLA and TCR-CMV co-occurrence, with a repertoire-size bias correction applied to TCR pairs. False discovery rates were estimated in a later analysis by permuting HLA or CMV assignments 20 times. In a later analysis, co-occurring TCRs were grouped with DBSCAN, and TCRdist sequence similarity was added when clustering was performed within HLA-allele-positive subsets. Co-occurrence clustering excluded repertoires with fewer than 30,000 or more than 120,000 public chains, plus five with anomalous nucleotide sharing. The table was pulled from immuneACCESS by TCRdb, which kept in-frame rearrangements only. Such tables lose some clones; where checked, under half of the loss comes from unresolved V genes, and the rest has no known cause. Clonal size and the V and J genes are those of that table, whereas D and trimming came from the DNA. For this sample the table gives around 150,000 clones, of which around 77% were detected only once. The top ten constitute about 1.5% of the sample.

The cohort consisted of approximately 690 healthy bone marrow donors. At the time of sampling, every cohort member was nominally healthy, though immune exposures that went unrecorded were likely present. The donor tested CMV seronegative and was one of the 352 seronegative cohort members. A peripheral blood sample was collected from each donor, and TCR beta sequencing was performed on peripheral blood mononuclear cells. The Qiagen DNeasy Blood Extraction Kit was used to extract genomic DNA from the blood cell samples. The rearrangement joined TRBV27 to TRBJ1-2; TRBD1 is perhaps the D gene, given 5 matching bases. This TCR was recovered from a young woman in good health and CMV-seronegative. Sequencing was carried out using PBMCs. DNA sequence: TGTGCCAGCAGTTTAGGGGCAGGTCTCCGGTTGGGGTATGGCTACACCTTC. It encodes CASSLGAGLRLGYGYTF.